In this sample, the clone carrying this TCR beta chain turned up many times. V was pared by 4 bases and J by 5 bases, with 11 bases between. There are 13 residues in the CDR3. CDR1 is SGHVS, CDR2 FNYEAQ, per germline. TCRbeta library preparation incorporated unique molecular identifiers. One entry per CDR3 protein results from TCRdb running MiXCR on the PCR reads. The sample has about 22,000 distinct CDR3 sequences; 9.5% to 13% are singletons. This sample was taken from a study of T-cell reconstitution after alpha-beta-depleted transplantation in children. The material sequenced was PBMCs from the stem cell graft donor, taken from the stem cell graft. This TCR derives from a human donor who donated a stem cell graft to a child with chronic granulomatous disease. The V call is TRBV7-6, the J call TRBJ2-5; D ambiguous. The CDR3 nucleotides are TGTGCCAGCAGCTCGCAACAATACGAGACCCAGTACTTC. Residues: CASSSQQYETQYF.